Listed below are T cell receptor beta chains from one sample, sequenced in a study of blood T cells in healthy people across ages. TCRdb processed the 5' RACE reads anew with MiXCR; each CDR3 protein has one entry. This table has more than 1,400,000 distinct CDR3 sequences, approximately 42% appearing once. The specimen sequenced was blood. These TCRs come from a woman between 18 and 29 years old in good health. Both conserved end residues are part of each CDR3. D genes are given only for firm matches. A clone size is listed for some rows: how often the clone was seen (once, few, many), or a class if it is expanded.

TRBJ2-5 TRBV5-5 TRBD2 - CASSLVAGGMETQYF TGTGCCAGCAGCTTGGTAGCGGGGGGGATGGAGACCCAGTACTTC
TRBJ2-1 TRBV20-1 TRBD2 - CSARGTSVTEQFF TGCAGTGCTAGAGGGACTAGCGTGACTGAGCAGTTCTTC
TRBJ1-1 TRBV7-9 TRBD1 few CASSFDRGLGTEAFF TGTGCCAGCAGCTTTGACAGGGGGCTGGGCACTGAAGCTTTCTTT
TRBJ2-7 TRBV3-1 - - CASSTRGAGSSYEQYF TGTGCCAGCAGCACCCGGGGGGCAGGGAGCTCCTACGAGCAGTACTTC
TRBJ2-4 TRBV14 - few CASSLGTPAKNIQYF TGTGCCAGCAGCCTGGGAACACCAGCCAAAAACATTCAGTACTTC
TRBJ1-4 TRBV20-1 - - CSSIPQGTNEKLFF TGCAGTTCGATCCCACAGGGAACTAATGAAAAACTGTTTTTT
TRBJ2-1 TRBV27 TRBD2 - CASSLSGLAEFF TGTGCCAGCAGTTTATCGGGACTAGCGGAGTTCTTC
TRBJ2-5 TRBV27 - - CASMTGPCQETQYF TGTGCCAGCATGACAGGACCCTGCCAAGAGACCCAGTACTTC
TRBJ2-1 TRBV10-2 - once CASSDNLDRNNEQFF TGCGCCAGCAGCGATAACCTGGACAGAAACAATGAGCAGTTCTTC
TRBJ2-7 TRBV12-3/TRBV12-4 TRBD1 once CASSFSTGGDEQYF TGTGCCAGCAGTTTCTCGACAGGGGGTGATGAGCAGTACTTC
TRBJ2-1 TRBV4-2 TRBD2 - CASSQGASGSYNEQFF TGTGCCAGCAGCCAAGGTGCTAGCGGAAGTTACAATGAGCAGTTCTTC
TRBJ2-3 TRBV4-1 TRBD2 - CASSPLSGGAGDTQYF TGCGCCAGCAGCCCTTTGAGCGGGGGGGCCGGAGATACGCAGTATTTT
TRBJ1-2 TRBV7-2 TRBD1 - CASSSITGGEESGYTF TGTGCCAGCAGCTCTATAACAGGGGGCGAAGAATCTGGCTACACCTTC
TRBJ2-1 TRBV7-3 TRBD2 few CASSLRGLDNEQFF TGTGCCAGCAGCTTAAGGGGACTAGACAATGAGCAGTTCTTC
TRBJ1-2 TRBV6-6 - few CASSPEVVIQGYTF TGTGCCAGCAGCCCCGAGGTTGTTATTCAAGGCTACACCTTC
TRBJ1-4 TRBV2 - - CASSARLEGKLFF TGTGCCAGCAGTGCGCGTTTAGAAGGAAAACTGTTTTTT
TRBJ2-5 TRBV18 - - CASSPNTGLRETQYF TGTGCCAGCTCACCCAACACGGGGCTAAGGGAGACCCAGTACTTC
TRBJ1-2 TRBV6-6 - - CASSQTSGYTF TGTGCCAGCAGTCAGACGAGTGGCTACACCTTC
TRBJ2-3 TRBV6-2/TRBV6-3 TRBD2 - CASSTGLAGGSTDTQYF TGTGCCAGCAGTACGGGACTAGCGGGGGGCAGCACAGATACGCAGTATTTT
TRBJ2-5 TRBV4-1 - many CASSQRQEETQYF TGCGCCAGCAGCCAAAGACAGGAAGAGACCCAGTACTTC
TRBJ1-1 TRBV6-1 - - CASSVVATEAFF TGTGCCAGCAGCGTAGTCGCCACTGAAGCTTTCTTT
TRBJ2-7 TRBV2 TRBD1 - CASSRTGVGEQYF TGTGCCAGCAGCCGGACAGGGGTTGGCGAGCAGTACTTC
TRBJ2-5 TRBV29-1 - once CSVWGYNEQYF TGCAGCGTTTGGGGATACAATGAGCAGTACTTC
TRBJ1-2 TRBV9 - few CASSVGVGGDHGYTF TGTGCCAGCAGCGTAGGGGTGGGCGGTGATCATGGCTACACCTTC
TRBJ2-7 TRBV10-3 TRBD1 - CAINYGQGYEQYF TGTGCCATCAACTACGGACAGGGCTACGAGCAGTACTTC
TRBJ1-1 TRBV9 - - CASSVGLLNTEAFF TGTGCCAGCAGCGTAGGCCTTTTGAACACTGAAGCTTTCTTT
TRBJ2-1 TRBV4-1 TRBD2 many CASSQLGSGTYNEQFF TGCGCCAGCAGCCAATTAGGTAGCGGGACCTACAATGAGCAGTTCTTC
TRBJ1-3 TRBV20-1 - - CSAREGGFSGNTIYF TGCAGTGCTAGAGAGGGGGGGTTCTCTGGAAACACCATATATTTT
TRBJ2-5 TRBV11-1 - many CASSRRDYQETQYF TGTGCCAGCAGCCGTCGGGACTACCAAGAGACCCAGTACTTC
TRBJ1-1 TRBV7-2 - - CASSKQGMDTEAFF TGTGCCAGCAGCAAACAGGGTATGGACACTGAAGCTTTCTTT
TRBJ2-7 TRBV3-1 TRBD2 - CASSPGAGGLYEQYF TGTGCCAGCAGCCCTGGAGCGGGAGGCCTCTACGAGCAGTACTTC
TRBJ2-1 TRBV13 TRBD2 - CASSRPSGRANEQFF TGTGCCAGCAGCCGCCCCAGCGGGAGGGCCAATGAGCAGTTCTTC
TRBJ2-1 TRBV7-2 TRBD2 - CASSVAGVGEQFF TGTGCCAGCAGCGTAGCGGGAGTGGGTGAGCAGTTCTTC
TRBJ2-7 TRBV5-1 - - CASSLVYLHDEQYF TGCGCCAGCAGCTTGGTTTACCTCCACGACGAGCAGTACTTC
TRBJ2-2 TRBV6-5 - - CASSYISPSRRADTGELFF TGTGCCAGCAGCTATATATCCCCATCACGACGGGCGGACACCGGGGAGCTGTTTTTT
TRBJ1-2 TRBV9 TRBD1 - CASSERQGGWGNYGYTF TGTGCCAGCAGCGAGAGACAGGGAGGGTGGGGTAACTATGGCTACACCTTC
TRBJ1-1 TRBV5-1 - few CASSLAGGAANTEAFF TGCGCCAGCAGCTTGGCCGGAGGGGCGGCTAACACTGAAGCTTTCTTT
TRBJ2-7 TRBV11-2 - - CASSPGQPEGYEQYF TGTGCCAGCAGCCCGGGACAGCCGGAGGGCTACGAGCAGTACTTC
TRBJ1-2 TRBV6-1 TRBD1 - CASGQGDYGYTF TGTGCCTCGGGACAGGGGGACTATGGCTACACCTTC
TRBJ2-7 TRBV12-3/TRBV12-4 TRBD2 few CASSKTSGRIHEQYF TGTGCCAGCAGCAAAACTAGCGGGAGAATCCACGAGCAGTACTTC
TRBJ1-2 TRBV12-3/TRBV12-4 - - CASSVTGTATNGYTF TGTGCCAGCAGTGTCACCGGGACGGCGACTAATGGCTACACCTTC
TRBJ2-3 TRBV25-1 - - CATSMGRGKDTQYF TGTGCCACCTCTATGGGCAGGGGAAAAGATACGCAGTATTTT
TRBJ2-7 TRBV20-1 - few CSATRAAAASSGYEQYF TGCAGTGCTACCAGAGCGGCGGCAGCCTCGTCCGGCTATGAGCAGTACTTC
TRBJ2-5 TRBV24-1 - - CATSDPPGTEEGKETQYF TGTGCCACCAGTGATCCCCCCGGGACAGAGGAGGGTAAAGAGACCCAGTACTTC
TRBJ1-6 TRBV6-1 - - CASRELGSDSPLHF TGTGCCAGCAGGGAGTTGGGTTCGGATTCACCCCTCCACTTT
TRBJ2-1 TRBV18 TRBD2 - CASSPQRLAGNEQFF TGTGCCAGCTCACCACAAAGACTAGCGGGAAATGAGCAGTTCTTC
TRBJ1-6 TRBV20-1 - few CSARAPNSPLHF TGCAGTGCTAGGGCTCCCAATTCACCCCTCCACTTT
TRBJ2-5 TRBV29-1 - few CSALRPRLVQETQYF TGCAGCGCCCTCCGCCCAAGATTAGTCCAAGAGACCCAGTACTTC
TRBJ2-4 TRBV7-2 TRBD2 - CASSPTGTTKNIRYF TGTGCCAGCAGCCCGACCGGGACTACGAAAAACATTCGGTACTTC
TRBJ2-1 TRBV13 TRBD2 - CASSSGTSGRNNEQFF TGTGCCAGCAGCTCCGGGACTAGCGGGAGAAATAATGAGCAGTTCTTC
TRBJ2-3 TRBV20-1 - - CSASDPSTGRTDTQYF TGCAGTGCTAGTGACCCTTCTACGGGGAGGACAGATACGCAGTATTTT
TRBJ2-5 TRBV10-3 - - CASREGNQETQYF TGTGCCTCTAGAGAGGGGAACCAAGAGACCCAGTACTTC
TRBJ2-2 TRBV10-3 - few CAISESPGSKANTGELFF TGTGCCATCAGTGAGTCGCCGGGGTCAAAAGCGAACACCGGGGAGCTGTTTTTT